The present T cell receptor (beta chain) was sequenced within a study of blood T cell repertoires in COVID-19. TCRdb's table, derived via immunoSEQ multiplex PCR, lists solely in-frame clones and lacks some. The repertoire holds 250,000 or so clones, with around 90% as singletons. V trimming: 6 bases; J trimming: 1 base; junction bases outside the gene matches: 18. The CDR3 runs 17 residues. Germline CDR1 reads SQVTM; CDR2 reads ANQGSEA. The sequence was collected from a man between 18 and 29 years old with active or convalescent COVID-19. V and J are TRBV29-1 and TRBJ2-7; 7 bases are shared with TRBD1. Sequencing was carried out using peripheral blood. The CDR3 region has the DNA TGCAGCGTAGCTACCCGTACGACAGGGATAGGGTCCTACGAGCAGTACTTC. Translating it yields CSVATRTTGIGSYEQYF.